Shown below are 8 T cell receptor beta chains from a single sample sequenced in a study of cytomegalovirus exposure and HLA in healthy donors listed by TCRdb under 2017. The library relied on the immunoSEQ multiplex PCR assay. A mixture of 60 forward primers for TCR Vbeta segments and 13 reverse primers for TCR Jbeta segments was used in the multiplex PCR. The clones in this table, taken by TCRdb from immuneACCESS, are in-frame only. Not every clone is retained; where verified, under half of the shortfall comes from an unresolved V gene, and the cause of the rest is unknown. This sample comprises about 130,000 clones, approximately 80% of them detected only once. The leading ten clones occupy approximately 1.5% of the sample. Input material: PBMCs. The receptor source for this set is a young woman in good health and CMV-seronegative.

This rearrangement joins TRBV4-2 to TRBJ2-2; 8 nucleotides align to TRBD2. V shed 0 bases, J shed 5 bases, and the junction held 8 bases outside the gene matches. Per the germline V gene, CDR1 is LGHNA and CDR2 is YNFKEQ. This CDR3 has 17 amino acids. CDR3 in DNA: TGTGCCAGCAGCCAAGATCTTGAGCGGGAGATGACCGGGGAGCTGTTTTTT. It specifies CASSQDLEREMTGELFF.

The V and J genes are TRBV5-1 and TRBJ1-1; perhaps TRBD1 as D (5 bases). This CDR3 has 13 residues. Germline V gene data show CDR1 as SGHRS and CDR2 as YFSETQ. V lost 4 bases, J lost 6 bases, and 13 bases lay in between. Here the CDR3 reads CASSPQGIAEAFF. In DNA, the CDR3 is TGCGCCAGCAGCCCCCAGGGAATAGCTGAAGCTTTCTTT.

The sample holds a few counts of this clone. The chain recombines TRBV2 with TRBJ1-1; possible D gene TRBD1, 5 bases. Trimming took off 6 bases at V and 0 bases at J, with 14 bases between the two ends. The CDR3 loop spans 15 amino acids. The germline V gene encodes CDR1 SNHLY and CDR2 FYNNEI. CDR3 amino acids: CASSTDIIMNTEAFF. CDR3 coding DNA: TGTGCCAGCAGCACGGACATCATCATGAACACTGAAGCTTTCTTT.

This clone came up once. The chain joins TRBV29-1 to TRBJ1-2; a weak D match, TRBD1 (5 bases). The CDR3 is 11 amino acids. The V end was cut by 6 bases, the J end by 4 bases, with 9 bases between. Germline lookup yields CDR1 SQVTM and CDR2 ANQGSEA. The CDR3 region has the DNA TGCAGCGTGGGGGGAACCTATGGCTACACCTTC. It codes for CSVGGTYGYTF.

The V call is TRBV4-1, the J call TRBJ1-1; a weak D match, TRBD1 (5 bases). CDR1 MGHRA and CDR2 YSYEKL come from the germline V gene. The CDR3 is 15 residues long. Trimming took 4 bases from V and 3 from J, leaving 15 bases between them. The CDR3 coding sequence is TGCGCCAGCAGCCCCCGAAGGGGAATTGACACTGAAGCTTTCTTT. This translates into CASSPRRGIDTEAFF.

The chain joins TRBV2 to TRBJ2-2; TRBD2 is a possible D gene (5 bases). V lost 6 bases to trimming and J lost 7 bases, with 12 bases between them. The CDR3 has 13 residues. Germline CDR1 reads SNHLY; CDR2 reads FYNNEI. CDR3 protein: CASSGNPGGELFF. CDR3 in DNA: TGTGCCAGCAGCGGGAATCCGGGCGGGGAGCTGTTTTTT.

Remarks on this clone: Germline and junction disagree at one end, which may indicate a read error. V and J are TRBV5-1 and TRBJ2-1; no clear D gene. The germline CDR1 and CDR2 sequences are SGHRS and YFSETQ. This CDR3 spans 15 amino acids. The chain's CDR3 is CATTSLPDSYNEQFF. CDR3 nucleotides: TGTGCCACCACAAGTCTTCCCGACTCCTACAATGAGCAGTTCTTC. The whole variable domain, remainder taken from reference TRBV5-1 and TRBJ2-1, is KAGVTQTPRYLIKTRGQQVTLSCSPISGHRSVSWYQQTPGQGLQFLFEYFSETQRNKGNFPGRFSGRQFSNSRSEMNVSTLELGDSALYLCATTSLPDSYNEQFFGPGTRLTVL.

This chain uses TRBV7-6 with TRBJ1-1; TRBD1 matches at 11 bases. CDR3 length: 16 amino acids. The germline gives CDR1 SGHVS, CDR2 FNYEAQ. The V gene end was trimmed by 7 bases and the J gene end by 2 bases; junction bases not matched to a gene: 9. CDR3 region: CASNAGTGGSNTEAFF. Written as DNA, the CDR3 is TGTGCCAGCAACGCGGGGACAGGGGGAAGCAACACTGAAGCTTTCTTT.